The 9 T cell receptor beta chains below were found in one sample sequenced in a study of cytomegalovirus exposure and HLA in healthy donors (dated by TCRdb to between 2016 and 2019). Libraries were built with the immunoSEQ multiplex PCR assay. The multiplex PCR relied on a mix of 60 forward primers for TCR Vbeta segments and 13 reverse primers for TCR Jbeta segments. Drawn from immuneACCESS, this table holds only the in-frame rearrangements with V and J called that TCRdb kept. Clones are partly lost; checked studies trace under half to an unresolved V gene and leave the rest unexplained. This sample's table has entries for about 130,000 clones. More than 1% of the sample rests with the top ten. The source material was PBMCs. The receptor source for this set is a man between 18 and 35 years old in good health and CMV-seronegative.

V usage is TRBV5-1 and J usage is TRBJ2-7, with a weak D call TRBD2 (7 bases). Germline CDR1 SGHRS, CDR2 YFSETQ. This CDR3 spans 16 amino acids. Trimming shortened V by 4 bases and J by 3 bases, and 20 bases separated the two germline ends. The CDR3 nucleotides are TGCGCCAGCAGCCTTAGGGGGACTACCTTTGTCTACGAGCAGTACTTC. Translation gives CASSLRGTTFVYEQYF.

The chain recombines TRBV5-1 with TRBJ1-1; 9 bases match TRBD1. The CDR3 loop spans 19 amino acids. After removal of 2 bases from V and 0 bases from J, the junction contained 14 bases not matched to a gene. Germline loops: CDR1 SGHRS, CDR2 YFSETQ. CDR3 amino acids: CASSLIGTGGEGMNTEAFF. CDR3 nucleotides: TGCGCCAGCAGCTTAATAGGTACAGGGGGCGAGGGTATGAACACTGAAGCTTTCTTT.

The V and J genes are TRBV6-4 and TRBJ2-1, with a weak D call TRBD2 (6 bases). Germline V gives CDR1 MRHNA, CDR2 SNTAGT. Trimming took off 5 bases at V and 12 bases at J, with 17 bases between the two ends. This CDR3 has 13 amino acids. In DNA form, the CDR3 reads TGTGCCAGCAGTCGGGCCGACAAGGAGGGGCAGTTCTTC. It codes for CASSRADKEGQFF.

The CDR3 nucleotides are TGTGCCAGCAGTTTGACTTTCGTAACCTCCTACGAGCAGTACTTC. It translates to CASSLTFVTSYEQYF. The chain is built from TRBV2 and TRBJ2-7; unclear D gene. The CDR3 consists of 15 residues. Germline V gene data show CDR1 as SNHLY and CDR2 as FYNNEI. With 5 bases removed from V and 0 bases from J, the gap between germline ends came to 14 bases.

The chain employs TRBV7-9 and TRBJ2-3; a weak D match, TRBD2 (5 bases). Germline-derived CDR1 and CDR2 are SEHNR and FQNEAQ (reference sequence). This CDR3 has 17 amino acids. V was trimmed by 3 bases and J by 2 bases, leaving 18 bases between them. The CDR3 nucleotides read TGTGCCAGCAGCTTCCCCCTGGTAGGGAGATACACAGATACGCAGTATTTT. Its translation is CASSFPLVGRYTDTQYF.

The chain joins TRBV4-1 to TRBJ1-2; 8 nucleotides match TRBD1. CDR3 size: 13 residues. The germline V gene encodes CDR1 MGHRA and CDR2 YSYEKL. Trimming removed 3 bases from V and 8 bases from J; junction bases left unmatched: 5. The CDR3 loop is CASSHPGGLGYTF. CDR3 bases: TGCGCCAGCAGCCACCCAGGGGGCCTCGGCTACACCTTC.

In regard to this clone: Sequence at one end of the junction differs from germline and may be a read error. Distinct nucleotide sequences in the sample also encode this CDR3. The rearrangement uses TRBV4-2 and TRBJ2-2; the match to TRBD2 covers 7 bases. Germline V gene sequence: CDR1 LGHNA, CDR2 YNFKEQ. This CDR3 comprises 16 residues. CDR3 in amino acids: CASSQVSGTNTGELFF. The CDR3 nucleotides are TGTGCCAGCAGCCAAGTAAGCGGGACGAACACCGGGGAGCTGTTTTTC.

Points on this clone: The same CDR3 is also encoded by other DNA sequences in this sample. The chain carries TRBV19 and TRBJ1-1; possible D gene TRBD1, 6 bases. This CDR3 has 14 amino acids. Germline V gives CDR1 LNHDA, CDR2 SQIVND (reference sequence). V lost 3 bases to trimming and J lost 5 bases, with 13 bases between them. In DNA, the CDR3 is TGTGCCAGTAGTATCGGGGGGGCGCGTACTGAAGCTTTCTTT. This sequence encodes CASSIGGARTEAFF.

The chain is built from TRBV20-1 and TRBJ1-1; TRBD1 might be the D (6 bases). Trimming stripped 7 bases from V and 9 bases from J, with 15 bases between. The CDR3 loop spans 11 amino acids. Germline CDR1 DFQATT, CDR2 SNEGSKA (reference sequence). This CDR3 reads CSVRTVRKAFF. In nucleotides, the CDR3 is TGCAGTGTCCGGACAGTGAGAAAAGCTTTCTTT.